This entry describes one T cell receptor beta chain. This sample is drawn from a study of blood T cell repertoires in COVID-19. Study as a whole: There were acute and convalescent COVID-19 samples, and they came from the United States, Italy and Spain. Sources were T cells, B-cell-depleted T cells, or PBMCs; the material itself was cDNA or gDNA.

Seattle patients were enrolled while actively infected and followed longitudinally. Trimming cost V 4 bases and J 9 bases; bases outside gene matches: 20. CDR1 and CDR2 (germline): SGDLS, YYNGEE. This CDR3 contains 17 residues. In the original analysis: Amplifying reference gene primers gave estimates of nucleated cell counts. Using immunoSEQ multiplex PCR, the repertoire was profiled, and TCRdb retains in-frame clones only, with some absent. V and J calls and clone size are copied from that table; D and trimming were computed from the DNA. The sample consists of fewer than 650,000 clones, roughly 89% of them appearing once.

The TCR comes from a woman aged 45-59 years with COVID-19, enrolled during active disease. Material for sequencing was peripheral blood. The chain carries TRBV9 and TRBJ1-2, with 8 bases fitting TRBD1. The CDR3: CASSLHPSATGVSSYTF. CDR3 coding DNA: TGTGCCAGCAGCCTCCACCCGAGCGCGACAGGGGTAAGCAGCTACACCTTC. The entire variable domain, with the rest obtained from reference TRBV9 and TRBJ1-2, is as follows: DSGVTQTPKHLITATGQRVTLRCSPRSGDLSVYWYQQSLDQGLQFLIQYYNGEERAKGNILERFSAQQFPDLHSELNLSSLELGDSALYFCASSLHPSATGVSSYTFGSGTRLTVV.